This entry is about one T cell receptor beta chain. Its antigen is currently not known. The sample holds no much larger clone one base away, and base qualities are not on file. This sample was taken from a study of blood T cell repertoires in COVID-19 (TCRdb year 2020). About the study as a whole: The collaborator samples originated in the United States, Italy and Spain and spanned the acute and convalescent phases of COVID-19. Nearly every sample came with metadata listing a de-identified subject ID, COVID-19 status, age in years and sex. Where HLA class I and class II types were available, the types were taken from metadata supplied by the sample provider, not from assay-based typing. The samples were drawn from the first 160 participants of the ongoing ImmuneRACE study and from 1,200 or so subjects provided by 6 global collaborators. The material from the prospective study consisted of cDNA or gDNA derived from T cells, B-cell-depleted T cells, or PBMCs. The dataset comprised deeply sampled blood TCRbeta repertoires from subjects exposed to, actively infected with, or recovered from COVID-19. A freely available public database, intended as a resource for researchers studying the immune response to SARS-CoV-2, is where the repertoires were released. What the research found in general, with its limitations: How much clinical and demographic metadata was included differed by source and by participant, and the metadata was provided uncurated.

The immunoSEQ Assay, a bias-controlled multiplex PCR, was used to amplify TCRbeta CDR3 regions from genomic DNA. The source study handled its data this way. The number of nucleated cells in each sample was estimated from the amplification of reference gene primers within the assay. Sequence reads were collapsed and filtered to measure the absolute abundance of every unique TCRbeta CDR3 rearrangement. For each sample, productive Simpson clonality was calculated as the square root of Simpson's diversity index across productive rearrangements. The immuneACCESS repertoire file appears here via TCRdb, limited to in-frame rearrangements. These files lack a portion of the clones; in checked studies, under half of the deficit traces to unresolved V genes, and the cause of the others is not known. From that table come the V and J calls and clone size; the DNA was used to work out D and trimming. The sample table records about 190,000 clones; around nine tenths of these occur just once. Approximately 6.7% of the sample is held by the ten biggest clonotypes.

After removal of 2 bases from V and 4 bases from J, the junction retains 4 bases not matched to a gene. The CDR3 has 15 amino acids, counting the end cysteine and phenylalanine. The kept DNA is CDR3 alone, 45 bases in frame from the first base. From a lookup of the germline V gene, CDR1 and CDR2 are WSHSY and SAAADI. Each collaborating institution followed its own protocols to collect whole blood in K2EDTA tubes. For TCRbeta analysis, collaborator samples were shipped as frozen whole blood, as isolated PBMCs, or as DNA extracted from either sample type. Material: peripheral blood. This TCR derives from a middle-aged man with acute or convalescent COVID-19. Recombination linked TRBV10-2 to TRBJ1-3, with 8 bases aligning to TRBD1. The DNA reads as follows: TGCGCCAGCAGTGAGGTCAGGGGGCCAGGAAACACCATATATTTT. This translates into CASSEVRGPGNTIYF.